This is a list of T cell receptor beta chains from one sample in a study of blood T cell repertoires in COVID-19. Sequencing was performed with immunoSEQ multiplex PCR; in TCRdb, only in-frame clones are kept and a portion is missing. The table has about 220,000 clones, roughly 84% seen once. The sequenced sample was peripheral blood. The receptors shown here come from a man aged 40-49 years with active or convalescent COVID-19. Each CDR3 is given with its conserved first and last residue. The D gene is left open where the match is weak. Clone size appears in some rows only: once, few, many, or a class for an expanded clone.

d_call	v_call	clone_size	j_call	cdr3_nt	cdr3_aa
.	TRBV6-5	.	TRBJ2-1	TGTGCCAGCAGTTACTCGGTAGGGAGCTCCTACAATGAGCAGTTCTTC	CASSYSVGSSYNEQFF
TRBD2	TRBV27	.	TRBJ2-3	TGTGCCAGCAGGGAGGGGGAGCGGGAGGGGTGGAGAACAGATACGCAGTATTTT	CASREGEREGWRTDTQYF
TRBD1	TRBV7-8	.	TRBJ2-7	TGTGCCAGCAGCTTAGTTATGGCAGGGGGACCCTACGAGCAGTACTTC	CASSLVMAGGPYEQYF
.	TRBV6-5	once	TRBJ1-2	TGTGCCAGCAGTTACCAGAGGGCGAACTATGGCTACACCTTC	CASSYQRANYGYTF
.	TRBV3-1/TRBV3-2	.	TRBJ1-3	TGTGCCAGCAGCCAAGTCGCTGGAAACACCATATATTTT	CASSQVAGNTIYF
.	TRBV6-5	.	TRBJ2-5	TGTGCCAGCAGCCCCCGGAGGGCAGAGACCCAGTACTTC	CASSPRRAETQYF
TRBD1	TRBV7-6	.	TRBJ2-3	TGTGCCAGCACCTCGGACAGGGCCTACACAGATACGCAGTATTTT	CASTSDRAYTDTQYF
TRBD1	TRBV5-1	few	TRBJ2-3	TGCGCCAGCAGCTTGGTGGCAGGGGGATTAGATACGCAGTATTTT	CASSLVAGGLDTQYF
.	TRBV13	.	TRBJ1-1	TGTGCCAGCAGCGCGGTCGGGGGGGCCAGGACTGAAGCTTTCTTT	CASSAVGGARTEAFF
.	TRBV5-1	.	TRBJ1-4	TGCGCCAGCAGCCTAGACCCCAGGAGGGATGAAAAACTGTTTTTT	CASSLDPRRDEKLFF